The 17 T cell receptor beta chains reported below all come from one sample, sequenced in a study of T cell changes during pregnancy in multiple sclerosis. TCRdb's table, derived via immunoSEQ multiplex PCR, lists solely in-frame clones and lacks some. The sample lists about 40,000 clones, around 94% seen once, with 1.7% in the top ten. The input for sequencing was peripheral blood, taken in the third trimester of pregnancy. Source of these receptors: a female donor with multiple sclerosis, enrolled in a pregnancy study.

The chain links TRBV30 to TRBJ1-1, with D possibly TRBD1 on 6 matching bases. The CDR3 spans 15 residues. Trimming cost V 3 bases and J 1 base, with 15 bases left between them. Germline CDR1 and CDR2: GTSNPN and SVGIG (reference sequence). The CDR3 here is CAWRVQGPTNTEAFF. Written as DNA, the CDR3 is TGTGCCTGGAGGGTCCAGGGGCCGACGAACACTGAAGCTTTCTTT.

The rearrangement joins TRBV6-5 to TRBJ2-1; 12 bases are a match to TRBD2. J gave up 9 bases and V 6 bases, and 9 bases lay outside the gene matches. The CDR3 extends over 15 amino acids. Germline CDR1 and CDR2: MNHEY and SVGAGI. CDR3 coding DNA: TGTGCCAGCAGCCTCCTAGCGGGGGGGCCTCGTGAGCAGTTCTTC. It encodes CASSLLAGGPREQFF.

The V and J genes are TRBV7-3 and TRBJ2-1; 7 bases match TRBD1. Trimming at V came to 6 bases and at J to 9 bases, leaving 11 bases not matched to a gene. Germline assignment: CDR1 SGHTA and CDR2 FQGTGA. This CDR3 comprises 14 residues. This chain's CDR3 is CASRRDRFRGEQFF. The CDR3 region has the DNA TGTGCCAGCAGACGGGACAGATTTCGGGGTGAGCAGTTCTTC.

This rearrangement joins TRBV5-1 to TRBJ1-2; the D is unclear. V lost 7 bases and J 0 bases, leaving 16 bases between the germline ends. Germline V gene lookup returns CDR1 SGHRS and CDR2 YFSETQ. The CDR3 is 15 amino acids. CDR3 coding DNA: TGCGCCAGCTCCCTTGGGAGCACCTCTAACTATGGCTACACCTTC. Its translation: CASSLGSTSNYGYTF.

Only one count was recorded for this clone. The V gene is TRBV29-1, the J gene TRBJ2-3; tentative D call: TRBD2 (6 bases). This CDR3 has 13 residues. The germline V and J ends were trimmed by 6 bases and 1 base, with 11 bases remaining between them. Germline-derived CDR1 and CDR2 are SQVTM and ANQGSEA. CDR3 sequence (DNA): TGCAGCGTAGATAGCGGACGCACAGATACGCAGTATTTT. Amino acids: CSVDSGRTDTQYF.

The chain links TRBV7-8 to TRBJ2-5; a weak D match, TRBD2 (5 bases). Germline lookup yields CDR1 SGHVS and CDR2 FQNEAQ. V was shortened by 4 bases and J by 5 bases, with 17 bases between the two germline ends. The CDR3 consists of 15 residues. The chain's CDR3 is CASSSLLAGEETQYF. The DNA for the CDR3 is TGTGCCAGCAGCTCCCTCCTAGCTGGGGAGGAGACCCAGTACTTC.

The chain joins TRBV7-6 to TRBJ2-1; 7 nucleotides agree with TRBD1. CDR3 length: 14 amino acids. V was clipped by 3 bases and J by 5 bases; unmatched bases: 4. CDR1 is SGHVS, CDR2 FNYEAQ, per germline. Written as DNA, the CDR3 is TGTGCCAGCAGCTTTGGACAGGAAAACAATGAGCAGTTCTTC. This gives the protein CASSFGQENNEQFF.

The CDR3 nucleotides are TGTGCCAGCAGCTTAGCGTCGGGGGGGCCGGATGAGCAGTTCTTC. It translates to CASSLASGGPDEQFF. The rearrangement joins TRBV7-3 to TRBJ2-1; the match to TRBD2 covers 8 bases. The trim removed 2 bases at V and 8 bases at J, leaving 8 bases unmatched. Germline V lookup: CDR1 SGHTA, CDR2 FQGTGA. The CDR3 length is 15 residues.

The chain employs TRBV15 and TRBJ2-7, with a possible D match to TRBD1 (6 bases). CDR3 length: 16 residues. CDR1 and CDR2 from the germline V gene are LNHNV and YYDKDF (reference sequence). The ends were cut back, 1 base at V and 3 bases at J, with 16 bases in the middle. The CDR3 is CATSRVQTGPNYEQYF. The CDR3, as DNA: TGTGCCACCAGCAGAGTCCAGACAGGACCGAACTACGAGCAGTACTTC.

The chain recombines TRBV9 with TRBJ1-5, with TRBD1 matching over 7 bases. CDR3 length: 14 amino acids. From germline, CDR1 is SGDLS and CDR2 YYNGEE. V was clipped by 3 bases and J by 3 bases; unmatched bases: 3. The CDR3 sequence: CASSAGQHNQPQHF. In DNA form, the CDR3 reads TGTGCCAGCAGCGCGGGACAGCACAATCAGCCCCAGCATTTT.

This chain links TRBV7-3 with TRBJ2-1; D perhaps matches TRBD1 (6 bases). Germline CDR1 SGHTA, CDR2 FQGTGA. The CDR3 has 12 amino acids. V lost 5 bases, J lost 11 bases, and 13 bases lay in between. CDR3 nucleotides: TGTGCCAGCAGCGCCCCATGGGGGCAGCAGTTCTTC. Residues: CASSAPWGQQFF.

This clone was recorded only once. The chain couples TRBV28 to TRBJ2-2; D unresolved. Germline CDR1 MDHEN, CDR2 SYDVKM. The V end was cut by 1 base, the J end by 6 bases, with 6 bases between. This CDR3 region has 13 residues. The DNA of the CDR3 is TGTGCCAGCAGTTTATTAGTTCCCGGGGAGCTGTTTTTT. This sequence encodes CASSLLVPGELFF.

This clone was picked up one time. The rearrangement joins TRBV21-1 to TRBJ1-2. TRBV21-1 is a recognized pseudogene. CDR3 length: 16 amino acids. The CDR3 is CASSKGGAIYRYGYTF. The CDR3 region has the DNA TGTGCCAGCAGCAAAGGTGGTGCGATCTATAGATATGGCTACACCTTC.

This chain joins TRBV6-6 and TRBJ1-3; 8 positions match TRBD1. This CDR3 spans 15 amino acids. CDR1 is MNHNY and CDR2 is SVGAGI in the germline V gene (reference sequence). Trimming cost V 4 bases and J 0 bases; bases outside gene matches: 2. CDR3 coding DNA: TGTGCCAGCAGTTGGGGACAGGCCTCTGGAAACACCATATATTTT. Translating gives CASSWGQASGNTIYF.

V and J are TRBV9 and TRBJ1-1; 9 bases match TRBD1. The germline gives CDR1 SGDLS, CDR2 YYNGEE. The V segment lost 6 bases and the J segment 8 bases; nucleotides outside the gene matches: 8. The CDR3 spans 13 residues. The CDR3 region has the DNA TGTGCCAGCACCTTTTACACAGGGGGCGAAGCTTTCTTT. As protein: CASTFYTGGEAFF.

The chain couples TRBV7-9 to TRBJ2-3; the D gene is possibly TRBD2 (5 bases). V gave up 1 base and J gave up 0 bases, with 5 bases separating them. Germline loops: CDR1 SEHNR, CDR2 FQNEAQ (reference sequence). The CDR3 has 14 amino acids. Written as DNA, the CDR3 is TGTGCCAGCAGCTTAGGGACTAGCACAGATACGCAGTATTTT. Its protein is CASSLGTSTDTQYF.

Judged by abundance, this clone is medium-sized (0.01 to 0.1%). The chain joins TRBV6-4 to TRBJ2-1, with 10 bases that match TRBD2. V trimming: 2 bases; J trimming: 3 bases; junction bases outside the gene matches: 1. Per germline, CDR1 MRHNA and CDR2 SNTAGT. The CDR3 sequence is 15 residues long. The CDR3 reads CASSDGTSDYNEQFF. DNA for the CDR3: TGTGCCAGCAGTGACGGGACTAGCGACTACAATGAGCAGTTCTTC.